This TCR beta chain was observed in a study of blood T cell repertoires in COVID-19. Assay used: immunoSEQ multiplex PCR; TCRdb lists only in-frame clones, some missing. There are about 95,000 clones in the sample; just over 90% occur only once, and 3.9% lies in the top ten. The CDR3 extends over 13 amino acids. Per the germline V gene, CDR1 is LNHDA and CDR2 is SQIVND (reference sequence). V trimming: 10 bases; J trimming: 4 bases; junction bases outside the gene matches: 7. This clonotype originated in a woman between 50 and 59 years old in a cohort sampled during active COVID-19. The material sequenced was peripheral blood. The genes are TRBV19 and TRBJ1-1; 9 nucleotides match TRBD1. The CDR3 DNA reads as TGTGCCACCTCACAGGGGGCAAGCACTGAAGCTTTCTTT. It codes for CATSQGASTEAFF. Variable domain in full (rest from reference TRBV19 and TRBJ1-1): DGGITQSPKYLFRKEGQNVTLSCEQNLNHDAMYWYRQDPGQGLRLIYYSQIVNDFQKGDIAEGYSVSREKKESFPLTVTSAQKNPTAFYLCATSQGASTEAFFGQGTRLTVV.